This TCR beta chain was recorded in a study of T cell responses to AZD1222 COVID-19 vaccine. Overall study: Doses given second, at about 4 or about 12 weeks, were pooled. Findings of the study overall: Vaccination with two AZD1222 doses was followed by a rise in Spike-specific TCR breadth and depth. It should be noted that donors were predominantly white British and more often female, and clonal diversity was possibly underestimated. Seropositive at baseline were only a handful of AZD1222 recipients.

Sequenced by immunoSEQ multiplex PCR; TCRdb stores in-frame clones only, minus some. The data show some 140,000 clones, with 92% seen just once and roughly 3.1% held by the top ten. Of note for this clone: The target antigen is unknown.

Germline values: CDR1 SQVTM, CDR2 ANQGSEA. The CDR3 has 13 amino acids. Trimming removed 4 bases from V and 4 bases from J; junction bases left unmatched: 4. The specimen comprised peripheral blood, sampled on day 0 of AZD1222 vaccination. V usage is TRBV29-1 and J usage is TRBJ1-5, with TRBD1 identical over 7 bases. This TCR derives from an adult in good health. The CDR3 coding sequence is TGCAGCGTTGTGGCAGGGGGTAATCAGCCCCAGCATTTT. Translated: CSVVAGGNQPQHF.